This T cell receptor (beta chain) is drawn from a study of OX40 agonist ivuxolimab in advanced cancers. Assay used: immunoSEQ multiplex PCR; TCRdb lists only in-frame clones, some missing. The profile shows some 100,000 clones, approximately 89% of them singletons. Study-wide results and limits: In the 0.1 to 3.0 mg/kg range, CD4+ and CD8+ blood T cells had expanded clonally by week 6.

A note on this clone: The antigen remains unidentified.

The V and J ends lost 0 bases and 4 bases respectively, with 5 bases between them. In germline, CDR1 is SGHRS, CDR2 YFSETQ. The CDR3 totals 13 residues. The chain joins TRBV5-1 to TRBJ1-5; D is unresolved. The source material was CD4+ or CD8+ T cells sorted from blood, sampled in a trial of the OX40 agonist ivuxolimab. This TCR was sampled from an adult with an advanced solid tumor such as melanoma, head and neck, liver or kidney cancer. The CDR3: CASSLEPNQPQHF. CDR3 nucleotides: TGCGCCAGCAGCTTGGAACCGAATCAGCCCCAGCATTTT.